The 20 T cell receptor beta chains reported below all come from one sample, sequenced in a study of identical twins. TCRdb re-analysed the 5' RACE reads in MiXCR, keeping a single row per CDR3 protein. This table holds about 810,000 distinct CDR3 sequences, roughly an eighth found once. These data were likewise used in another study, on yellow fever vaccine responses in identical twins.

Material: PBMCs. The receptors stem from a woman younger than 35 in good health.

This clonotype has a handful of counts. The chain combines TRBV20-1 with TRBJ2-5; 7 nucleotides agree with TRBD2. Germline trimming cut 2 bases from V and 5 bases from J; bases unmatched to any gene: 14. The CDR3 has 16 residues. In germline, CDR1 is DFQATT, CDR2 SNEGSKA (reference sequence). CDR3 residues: CSARQWASGVGETQYF. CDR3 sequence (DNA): TGCAGTGCTAGACAATGGGCTAGCGGTGTTGGGGAGACCCAGTACTTC.

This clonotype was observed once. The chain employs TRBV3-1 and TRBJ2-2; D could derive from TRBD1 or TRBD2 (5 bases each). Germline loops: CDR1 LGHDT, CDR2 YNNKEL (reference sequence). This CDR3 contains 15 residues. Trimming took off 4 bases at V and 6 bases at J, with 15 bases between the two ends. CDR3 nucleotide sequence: TGTGCCAGCAGCCGCCGGGACCGGTGGTCCGGGGAGCTGTTTTTT. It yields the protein CASSRRDRWSGELFF.

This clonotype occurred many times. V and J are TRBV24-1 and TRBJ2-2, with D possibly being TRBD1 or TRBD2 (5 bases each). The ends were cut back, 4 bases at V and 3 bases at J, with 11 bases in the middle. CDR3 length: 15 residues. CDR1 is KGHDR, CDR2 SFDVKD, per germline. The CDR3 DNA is TGTGCCACCAGTGAGGGACCGCGTGACACCGGGGAGCTGTTTTTT. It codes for CATSEGPRDTGELFF.

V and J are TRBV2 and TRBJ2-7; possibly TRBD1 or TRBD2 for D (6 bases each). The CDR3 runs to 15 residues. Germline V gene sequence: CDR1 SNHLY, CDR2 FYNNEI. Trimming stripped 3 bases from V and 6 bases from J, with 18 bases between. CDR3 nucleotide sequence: TGTGCCAGCAGTGATGTACAGGGTGGGACTGGCGAGCAGTACGTC. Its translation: CASSDVQGGTGEQYV.

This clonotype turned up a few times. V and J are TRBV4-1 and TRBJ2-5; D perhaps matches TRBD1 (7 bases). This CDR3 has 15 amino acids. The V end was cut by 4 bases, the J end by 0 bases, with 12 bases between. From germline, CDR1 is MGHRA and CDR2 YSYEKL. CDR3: CASSPRDRNQETQYF. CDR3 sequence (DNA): TGCGCCAGCAGCCCGCGGGACAGAAACCAAGAGACCCAGTACTTC.

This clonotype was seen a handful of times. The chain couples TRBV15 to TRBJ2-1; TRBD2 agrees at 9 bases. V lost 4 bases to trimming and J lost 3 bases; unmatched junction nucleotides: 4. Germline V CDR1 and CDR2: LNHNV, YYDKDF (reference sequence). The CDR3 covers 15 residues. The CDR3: CATSKLAGFYNEQFF. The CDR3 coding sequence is TGTGCCACCAGCAAACTAGCGGGCTTCTACAATGAGCAGTTCTTC.

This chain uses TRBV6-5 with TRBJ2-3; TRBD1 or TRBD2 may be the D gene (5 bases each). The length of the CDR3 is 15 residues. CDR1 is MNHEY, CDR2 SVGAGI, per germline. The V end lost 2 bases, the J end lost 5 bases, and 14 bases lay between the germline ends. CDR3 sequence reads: CASSYVFGAGDTQYF. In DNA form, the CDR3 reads TGTGCCAGCAGTTACGTGTTCGGGGCTGGAGATACGCAGTATTTT.

CDR3 bases: TGTGCCAGCAGCCCGACTAGAGGGGACATCTCCTACAATGAGCAGTTCTTC. Its protein product is CASSPTRGDISYNEQFF. This sequence joins TRBV3-1 and TRBJ2-1; TRBD1 or TRBD2 may be the D gene (6 bases each). Germline V gene lookup returns CDR1 LGHDT and CDR2 YNNKEL (reference sequence). This CDR3 has 17 residues. Trimming shortened V by 4 bases and J by 0 bases, and 16 bases separated the two germline ends.

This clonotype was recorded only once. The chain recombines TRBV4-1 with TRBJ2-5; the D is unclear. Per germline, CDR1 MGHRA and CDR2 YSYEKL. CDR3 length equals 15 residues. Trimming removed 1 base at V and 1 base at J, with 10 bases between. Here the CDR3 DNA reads TGCGCCAGCAGCCAAGTGCACAGCTTCCAAGAGACCCAGTACTTC. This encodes CASSQVHSFQETQYF.

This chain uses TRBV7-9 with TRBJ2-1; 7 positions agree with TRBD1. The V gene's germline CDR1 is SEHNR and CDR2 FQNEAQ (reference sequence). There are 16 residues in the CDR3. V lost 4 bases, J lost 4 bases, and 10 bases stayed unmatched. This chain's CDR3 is CASSSSRGLIYNEQFF. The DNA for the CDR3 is TGTGCCAGCAGCTCATCGAGGGGGCTGATTTACAATGAGCAGTTCTTC.

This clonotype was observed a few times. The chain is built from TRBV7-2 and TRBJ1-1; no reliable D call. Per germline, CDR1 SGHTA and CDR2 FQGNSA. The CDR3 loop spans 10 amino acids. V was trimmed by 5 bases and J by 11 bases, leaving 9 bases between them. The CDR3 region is CASSHRLAFF. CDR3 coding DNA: TGTGCCAGCAGCCACCGTTTGGCTTTCTTT.

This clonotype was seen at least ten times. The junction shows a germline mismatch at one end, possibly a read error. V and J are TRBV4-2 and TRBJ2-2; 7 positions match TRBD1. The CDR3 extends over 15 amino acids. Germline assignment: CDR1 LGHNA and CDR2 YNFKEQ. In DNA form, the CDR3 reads TGCGCCAGCAGCCCCCGGGACAGGAACACCGGGGAGCTGTTTTTT. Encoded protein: CASSPRDRNTGELFF.

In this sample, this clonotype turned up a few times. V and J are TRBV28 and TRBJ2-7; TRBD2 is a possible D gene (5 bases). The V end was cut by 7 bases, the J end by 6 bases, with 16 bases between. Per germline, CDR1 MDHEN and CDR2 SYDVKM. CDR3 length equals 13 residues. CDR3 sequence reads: CASIALGASEQYV. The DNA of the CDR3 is TGTGCCAGCATCGCGTTGGGAGCTTCCGAGCAGTACGTC.

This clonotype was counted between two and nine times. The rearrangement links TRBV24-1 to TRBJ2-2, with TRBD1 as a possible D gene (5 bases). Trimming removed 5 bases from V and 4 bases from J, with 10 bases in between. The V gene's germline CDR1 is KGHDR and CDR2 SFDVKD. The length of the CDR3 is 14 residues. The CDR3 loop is CATSVQGSTGELFF. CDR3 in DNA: TGTGCCACCAGTGTTCAGGGCAGCACCGGGGAGCTGTTTTTT.

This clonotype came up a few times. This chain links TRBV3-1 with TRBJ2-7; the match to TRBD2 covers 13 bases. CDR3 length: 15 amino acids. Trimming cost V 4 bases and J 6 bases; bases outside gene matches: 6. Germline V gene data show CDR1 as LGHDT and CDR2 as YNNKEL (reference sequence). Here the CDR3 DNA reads TGTGCCAGCAGCCTCGGACTAGCGGGAGCCCCCGAGCAGTACTTC. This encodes CASSLGLAGAPEQYF.

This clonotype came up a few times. CDR3 in DNA: TGCGCCAGCAGCCAAGCCCCAACCGGGCAGAGGACAGATACGCAGTATTTT. This gives the protein CASSQAPTGQRTDTQYF. The chain employs TRBV4-1 and TRBJ2-3; D remains ambiguous. V was pared by 1 base and J by 3 bases, with 17 bases between. Germline V gives CDR1 MGHRA, CDR2 YSYEKL. The CDR3 is 17 residues long.

CDR3 protein: CASSTGQTSEQYV. CDR3 DNA: TGTGCCAGCAGTACGGGACAGACAAGCGAGCAGTACGTC. V and J are TRBV6-6 and TRBJ2-7; TRBD1 matches 7 bases. Trimming at V came to 5 bases and at J to 6 bases, leaving 7 bases not matched to a gene. The CDR3 has 13 residues. Germline V gives CDR1 MNHNY, CDR2 SVGAGI (reference sequence).

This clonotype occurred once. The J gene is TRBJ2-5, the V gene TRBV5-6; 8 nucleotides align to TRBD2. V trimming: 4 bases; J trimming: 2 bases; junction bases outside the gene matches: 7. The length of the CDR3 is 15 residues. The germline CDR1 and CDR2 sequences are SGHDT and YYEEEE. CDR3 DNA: TGTGCCAGCAGCACACTAGCGGAGGCTCAAGAGACCCAGTACTTC. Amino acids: CASSTLAEAQETQYF.

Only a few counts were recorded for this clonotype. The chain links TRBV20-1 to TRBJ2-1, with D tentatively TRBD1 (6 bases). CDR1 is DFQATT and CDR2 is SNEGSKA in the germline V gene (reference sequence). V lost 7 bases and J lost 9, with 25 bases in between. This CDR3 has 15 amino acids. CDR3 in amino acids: CSVSNKGTGWAEQFF. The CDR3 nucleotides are TGCAGTGTTAGCAACAAAGGAACAGGGTGGGCTGAGCAGTTCTTC.

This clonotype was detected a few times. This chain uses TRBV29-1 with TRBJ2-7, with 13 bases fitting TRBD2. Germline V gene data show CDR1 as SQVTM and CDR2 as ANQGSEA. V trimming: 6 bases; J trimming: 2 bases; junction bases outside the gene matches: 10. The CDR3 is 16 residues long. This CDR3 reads CSVKAGLAGSTYEQYF. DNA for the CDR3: TGCAGCGTGAAAGCGGGACTAGCGGGATCCACCTACGAGCAGTACTTC.